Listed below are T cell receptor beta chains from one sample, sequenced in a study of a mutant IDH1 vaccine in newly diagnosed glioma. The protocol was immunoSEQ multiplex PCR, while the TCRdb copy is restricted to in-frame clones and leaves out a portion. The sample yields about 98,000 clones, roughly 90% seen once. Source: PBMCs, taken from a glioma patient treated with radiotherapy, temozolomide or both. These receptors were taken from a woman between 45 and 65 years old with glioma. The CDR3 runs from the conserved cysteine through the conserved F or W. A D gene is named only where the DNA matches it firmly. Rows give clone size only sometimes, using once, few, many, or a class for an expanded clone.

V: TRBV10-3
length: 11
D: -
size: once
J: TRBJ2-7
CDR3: CAISDSKGQYF
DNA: TGTGCCATCAGTGATTCTAAGGGGCAGTACTTC

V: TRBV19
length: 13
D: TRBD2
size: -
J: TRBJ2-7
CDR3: CASSLSGGYEQYF
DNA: TGTGCCAGTAGTTTAAGCGGGGGGTACGAGCAGTACTTC

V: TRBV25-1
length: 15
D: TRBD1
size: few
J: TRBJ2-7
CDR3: CASSRGTGSVGEQYF
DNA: TGTGCCAGCAGCCGAGGGACAGGGTCCGTGGGCGAGCAGTACTTC

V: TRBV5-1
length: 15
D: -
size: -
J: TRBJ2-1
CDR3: CASRDSRTIDNEQFF
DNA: TGCGCCAGCAGGGACTCACGAACTATCGACAATGAGCAGTTCTTC

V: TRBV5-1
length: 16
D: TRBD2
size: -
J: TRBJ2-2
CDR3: CASSFLAGSNTGELFF
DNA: TGCGCCAGCAGCTTTTTAGCGGGATCAAACACCGGGGAGCTGTTTTTT

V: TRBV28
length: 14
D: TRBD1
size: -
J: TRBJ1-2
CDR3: CASSSLTGLYGYTF
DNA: TGTGCCAGCAGTTCTCTGACAGGGCTCTATGGCTACACCTTC

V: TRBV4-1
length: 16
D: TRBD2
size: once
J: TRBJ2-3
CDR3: CASSQVAGVGTDTQYF
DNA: TGCGCCAGCAGCCAAGTGGCGGGAGTGGGCACAGATACGCAGTATTTT

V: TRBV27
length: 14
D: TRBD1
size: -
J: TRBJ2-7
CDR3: CASSKPGGTNEQYF
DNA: TGTGCCAGCAGTAAACCAGGGGGCACGAACGAGCAGTACTTC

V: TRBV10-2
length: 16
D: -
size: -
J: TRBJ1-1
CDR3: CASSEASGHKNTEAFF
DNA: TGCGCCAGCAGTGAAGCTTCGGGACACAAGAACACTGAAGCTTTCTTT

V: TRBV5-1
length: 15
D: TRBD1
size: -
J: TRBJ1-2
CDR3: CASSWDRAELNGYTF
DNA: TGCGCCAGCAGCTGGGACAGGGCAGAATTGAACGGCTACACCTTC

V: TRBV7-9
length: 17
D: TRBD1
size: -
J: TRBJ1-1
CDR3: CASSLAPTGSMNTEAFF
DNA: TGTGCCAGCAGCTTAGCGCCGACAGGGTCCATGAACACTGAAGCTTTCTTT

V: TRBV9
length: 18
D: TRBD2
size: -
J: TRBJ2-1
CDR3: CASSVSRASGRSYNEQFF
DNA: TGTGCCAGCAGCGTAAGTAGGGCTAGCGGGCGTTCCTACAATGAGCAGTTCTTC

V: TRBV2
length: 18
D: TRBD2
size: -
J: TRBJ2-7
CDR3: CASNCLGGSSCSSYEQYF
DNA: TGTGCCAGCAATTGCCTGGGCGGGAGTTCTTGCAGCTCCTACGAGCAGTACTTC

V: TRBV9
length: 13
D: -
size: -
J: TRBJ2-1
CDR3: CASSPQGGLAQFF
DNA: TGTGCCAGCAGCCCCCAGGGGGGGTTGGCGCAGTTCTTC

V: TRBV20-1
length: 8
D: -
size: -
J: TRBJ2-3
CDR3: CSANTQYF
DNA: TGCAGTGCAAATACGCAGTATTTT

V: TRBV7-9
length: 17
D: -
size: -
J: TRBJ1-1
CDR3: CASSLVGGGSMNTEAFF
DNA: TGTGCCAGCAGCTTAGTGGGGGGCGGATCCATGAACACTGAAGCTTTCTTT

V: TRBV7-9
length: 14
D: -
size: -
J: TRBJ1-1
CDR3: CASSRTGIGTEAFF
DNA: TGTGCCAGCAGCCGAACAGGGATCGGGACTGAAGCTTTCTTT

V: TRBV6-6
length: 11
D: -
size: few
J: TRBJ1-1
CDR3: CASSHVSEAFF
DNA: TGTGCCAGCAGTCACGTCTCTGAAGCTTTCTTT

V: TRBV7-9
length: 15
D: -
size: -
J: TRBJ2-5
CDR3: CASSPYADPGETQYF
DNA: TGTGCCAGCAGCCCCTATGCGGATCCCGGGGAGACCCAGTACTTC

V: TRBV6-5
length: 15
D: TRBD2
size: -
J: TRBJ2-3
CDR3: CASSYRGLAADTQYF
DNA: TGTGCCAGCAGTTACAGGGGACTAGCGGCAGATACGCAGTATTTT

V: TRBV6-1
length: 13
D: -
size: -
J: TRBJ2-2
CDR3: CASSVQNTGELFF
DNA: TGTGCCAGCAGTGTTCAGAACACCGGGGAGCTGTTTTTT

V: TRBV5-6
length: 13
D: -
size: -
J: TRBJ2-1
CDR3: CASSLVGRNEQFF
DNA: TGTGCCAGCAGCTTGGTCGGTAGAAATGAGCAGTTCTTC

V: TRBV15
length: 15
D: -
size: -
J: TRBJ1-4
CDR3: CATSRVGPANEKLFF
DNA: TGTGCCACCAGCAGAGTCGGCCCGGCTAATGAAAAACTGTTTTTT

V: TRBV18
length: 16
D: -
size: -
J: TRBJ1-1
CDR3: CASSPRQGFMNTEAFF
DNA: TGTGCCAGCTCACCACGTCAGGGTTTCATGAACACTGAAGCTTTCTTT

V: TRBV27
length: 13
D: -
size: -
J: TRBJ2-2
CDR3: CASSLQIYGELFF
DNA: TGTGCCAGCAGTTTACAGATATACGGGGAGCTGTTTTTT

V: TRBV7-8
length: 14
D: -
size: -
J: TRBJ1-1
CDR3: CASTPLSRGTEAFF
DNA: TGTGCCAGCACCCCCCTTTCTCGGGGGACTGAAGCTTTCTTT

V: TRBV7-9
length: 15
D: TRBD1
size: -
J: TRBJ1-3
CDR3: CASSRDRVVGNTIYF
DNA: TGTGCCAGCAGTCGGGACAGGGTCGTTGGAAACACCATATATTTT

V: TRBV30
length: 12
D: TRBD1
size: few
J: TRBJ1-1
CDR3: CAWSTGDTEAFF
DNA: TGTGCCTGGTCCACAGGGGACACTGAAGCTTTCTTT

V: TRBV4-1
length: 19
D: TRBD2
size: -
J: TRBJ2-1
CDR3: CASSQGKARTRGGDNEQFF
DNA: TGCGCCAGCAGCCAAGGGAAGGCAAGGACAAGGGGAGGGGACAATGAGCAGTTCTTC

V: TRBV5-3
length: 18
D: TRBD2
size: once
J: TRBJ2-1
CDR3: CARSLVGCTSGSGDEQFF
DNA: TGTGCCAGAAGCTTGGTGGGATGTACTAGCGGGAGTGGGGATGAGCAGTTCTTC

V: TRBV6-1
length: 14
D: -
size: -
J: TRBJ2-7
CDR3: CASNAQGGTYEQYF
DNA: TGTGCCAGCAATGCACAGGGAGGCACCTACGAGCAGTACTTC

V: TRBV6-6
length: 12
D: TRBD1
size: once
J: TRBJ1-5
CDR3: CASSGTDQPQHF
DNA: TGTGCCAGCAGTGGGACAGATCAGCCCCAGCATTTT

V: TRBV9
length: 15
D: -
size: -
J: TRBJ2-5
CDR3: CASSPRDWQSETQYF
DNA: TGTGCCAGCAGCCCTCGGGACTGGCAATCAGAGACCCAGTACTTC

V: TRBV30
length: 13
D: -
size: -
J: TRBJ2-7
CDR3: CAWSVVRSYEQYF
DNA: TGTGCCTGGAGTGTAGTGCGATCCTACGAGCAGTACTTC

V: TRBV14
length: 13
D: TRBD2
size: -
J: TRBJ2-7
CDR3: CASSRLALSEQYF
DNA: TGTGCCAGCAGCCGACTAGCTTTAAGCGAGCAGTACTTC

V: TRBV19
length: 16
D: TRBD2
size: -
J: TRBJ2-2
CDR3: CASRSTSGGATGELFF
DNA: TGTGCCAGTAGAAGTACCTCGGGGGGAGCAACCGGGGAGCTGTTTTTT

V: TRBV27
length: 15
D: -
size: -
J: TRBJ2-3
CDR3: CASSLQVTSTDTQYF
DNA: TGTGCCAGCAGTTTACAGGTCACCAGCACAGATACGCAGTATTTT

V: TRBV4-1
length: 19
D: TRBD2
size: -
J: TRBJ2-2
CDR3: CASSQSPRLAGGPAGELFF
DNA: TGCGCCAGCAGCCAAAGCCCACGATTAGCGGGAGGGCCAGCCGGGGAGCTGTTTTTT

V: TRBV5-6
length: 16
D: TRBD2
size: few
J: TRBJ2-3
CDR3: CASSLAGREFTDTQYF
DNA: TGTGCCAGCAGCTTGGCCGGGCGGGAGTTCACAGATACGCAGTATTTT

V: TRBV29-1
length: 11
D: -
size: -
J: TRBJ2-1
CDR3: CSVGSGNEQFF
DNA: TGCAGCGTAGGCAGCGGCAATGAGCAGTTCTTC

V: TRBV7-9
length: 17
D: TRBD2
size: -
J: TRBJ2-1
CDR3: CASSRGLAGVSYNEQFF
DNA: TGTGCCAGCAGCCGAGGACTAGCGGGAGTCTCCTACAATGAGCAGTTCTTC

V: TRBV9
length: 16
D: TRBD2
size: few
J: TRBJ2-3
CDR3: CASSTRRSGGTDTQYF
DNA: TGTGCCAGCAGCACCCGTCGTAGCGGGGGCACAGATACGCAGTATTTT

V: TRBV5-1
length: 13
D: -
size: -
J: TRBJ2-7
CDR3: CASSLRGAGEQYF
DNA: TGCGCCAGCAGCTTACGGGGGGCGGGCGAGCAGTACTTC

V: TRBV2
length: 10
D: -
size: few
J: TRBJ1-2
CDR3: CASSAHGYTF
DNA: TGTGCCAGCAGTGCCCATGGCTACACCTTC

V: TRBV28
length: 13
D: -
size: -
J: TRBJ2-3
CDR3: CASSTPGTDTQYF
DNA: TGTGCCAGCAGTACCCCTGGCACAGATACGCAGTATTTT

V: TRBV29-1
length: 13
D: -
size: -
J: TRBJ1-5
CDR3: CSAKGSANQPQHF
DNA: TGCAGCGCAAAAGGTTCCGCGAATCAGCCCCAGCATTTT

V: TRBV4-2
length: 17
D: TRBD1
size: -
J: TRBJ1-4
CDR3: CASSPGQGAEGGEKLFF
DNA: TGTGCCAGCAGCCCGGGACAGGGGGCGGAGGGGGGTGAAAAACTGTTTTTT

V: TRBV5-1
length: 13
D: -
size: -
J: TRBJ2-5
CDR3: CASRPPEADTQYF
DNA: TGCGCCAGCAGGCCCCCGGAAGCTGATACCCAGTACTTC

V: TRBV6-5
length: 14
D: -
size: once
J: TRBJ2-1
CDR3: CASSSRGEYVEQFF
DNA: TGTGCCAGCAGTTCCAGGGGGGAGTATGTTGAGCAGTTCTTC

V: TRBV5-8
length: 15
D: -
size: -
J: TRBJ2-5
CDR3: CASSSSGAQQETQYF
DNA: TGTGCCAGCAGCTCCTCAGGAGCTCAACAAGAGACCCAGTACTTC

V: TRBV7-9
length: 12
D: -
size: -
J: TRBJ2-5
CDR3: CASSPQATDQYF
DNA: TGTGCCAGCAGCCCTCAAGCGACGGACCAGTACTTC

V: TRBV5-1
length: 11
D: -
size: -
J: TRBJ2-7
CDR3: CASTGFGEQYF
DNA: TGCGCCAGCACGGGTTTCGGAGAGCAGTACTTC

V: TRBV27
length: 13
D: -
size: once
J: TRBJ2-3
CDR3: CASRPSSFDTQYF
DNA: TGTGCCAGCAGGCCAAGCAGTTTTGATACGCAGTATTTT

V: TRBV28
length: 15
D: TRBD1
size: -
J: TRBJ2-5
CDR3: CASRTGTGYQETQYF
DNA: TGTGCCAGCAGGACCGGGACAGGGTACCAAGAGACCCAGTACTTC

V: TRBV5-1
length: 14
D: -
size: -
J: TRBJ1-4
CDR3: CASSFWGRAEKLFF
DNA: TGCGCCAGCAGCTTTTGGGGTAGGGCTGAAAAACTGTTTTTT

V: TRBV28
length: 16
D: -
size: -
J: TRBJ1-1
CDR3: CASSFRQGRVSTEAFF
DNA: TGTGCCAGCAGTTTCAGGCAGGGAAGGGTGAGCACTGAAGCTTTCTTT

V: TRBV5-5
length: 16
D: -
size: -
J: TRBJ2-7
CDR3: CASSLGTGTASAEQYF
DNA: TGTGCCAGCAGCTTGGGCACCGGGACGGCCTCCGCCGAGCAGTACTTC

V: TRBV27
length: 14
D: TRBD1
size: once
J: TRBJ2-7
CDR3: CASSLTGTGGEQYF
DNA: TGTGCCAGCAGTCTTACCGGGACAGGGGGCGAGCAGTACTTC

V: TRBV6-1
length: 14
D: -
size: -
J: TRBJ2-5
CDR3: CASSERRGQETQYF
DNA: TGTGCCAGCAGTGAAAGGAGGGGCCAAGAGACCCAGTACTTC